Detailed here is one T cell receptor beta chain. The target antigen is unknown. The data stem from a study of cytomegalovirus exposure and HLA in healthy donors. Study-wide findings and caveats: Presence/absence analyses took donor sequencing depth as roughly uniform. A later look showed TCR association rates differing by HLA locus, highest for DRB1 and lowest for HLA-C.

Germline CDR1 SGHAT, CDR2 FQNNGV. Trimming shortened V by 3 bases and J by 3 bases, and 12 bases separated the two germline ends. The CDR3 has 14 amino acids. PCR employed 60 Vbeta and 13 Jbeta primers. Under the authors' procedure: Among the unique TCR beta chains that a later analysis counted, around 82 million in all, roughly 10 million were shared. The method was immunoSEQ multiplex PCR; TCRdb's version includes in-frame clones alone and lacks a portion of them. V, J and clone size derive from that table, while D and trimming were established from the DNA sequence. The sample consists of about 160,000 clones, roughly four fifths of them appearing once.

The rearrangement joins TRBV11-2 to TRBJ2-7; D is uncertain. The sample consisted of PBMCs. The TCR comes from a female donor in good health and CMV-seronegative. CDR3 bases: TGTGCCAGCAGCTTCCTCCTTACGGGCTACGAGCAGTACTTC. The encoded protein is CASSFLLTGYEQYF. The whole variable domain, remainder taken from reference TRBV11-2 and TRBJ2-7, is EAGVAQSPRYKIIEKRQSVAFWCNPISGHATLYWYQQILGQGPKLLIQFQNNGVVDDSQLPKDRFSAERLKGVDSTLKIQPAKLEDSAVYLCASSFLLTGYEQYFGPGTRLTVT.